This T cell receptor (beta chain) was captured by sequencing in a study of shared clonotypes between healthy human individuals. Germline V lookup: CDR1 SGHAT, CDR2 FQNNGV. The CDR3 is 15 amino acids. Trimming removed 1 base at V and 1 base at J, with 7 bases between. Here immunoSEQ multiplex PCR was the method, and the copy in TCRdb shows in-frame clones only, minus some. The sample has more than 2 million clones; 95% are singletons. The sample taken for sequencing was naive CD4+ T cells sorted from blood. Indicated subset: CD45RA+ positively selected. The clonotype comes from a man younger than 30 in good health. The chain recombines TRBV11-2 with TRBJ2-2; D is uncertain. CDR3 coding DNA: TGTGCCAGCAGCTTAGCCGATTTGAACACCGGGGAGCTGTTTTTT. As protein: CASSLADLNTGELFF.